The clone carrying this T cell receptor (beta chain) was seen at least ten times. Its antigen is unidentified. This record belongs to a study of T-cell reconstitution after alpha-beta-depleted transplantation in children. Study-wide findings and caveats: Reported findings indicate that, about two months after transplant, alpha-beta T cells came from several hundred expanded clones, which were derived from non-depleted graft cells. After one year, T-cell counts and TCRbeta diversity mostly came from new T cells. It was surviving recipient T cells and thymic progenitors that gave some patients high TCRbeta diversity at day 60.

Unique molecular identifiers were incorporated when the TCRbeta library was constructed. TCRdb re-called the PCR reads through MiXCR, storing one row per CDR3 protein. The profile shows around 580,000 distinct CDR3 sequences, 27% of them singletons. CDR1 and CDR2 from the germline V gene are SGHAT and FQNNGV. The CDR3 length is 14 residues. V gave up 6 bases and J gave up 6 bases; unmatched junction bases: 8. This TCR came from a boy under two years old with Wiskott-Aldrich syndrome, due to receive a stem cell transplant. Sequencing was performed on PBMCs, taken before TCRalphabeta/CD19-depleted stem cell transplant. V is TRBV11-2 and J is TRBJ1-2, with 9 nucleotides matching TRBD1. As DNA, the CDR3 is TGTGCCAGCAGACCTACAGGGGGCAAGGATGGCTACACCTTC. The encoded protein is CASRPTGGKDGYTF.